A selection of T cell receptor beta chains follows, all from one sample in a study of T-cell memory formation after mild COVID-19. TCRdb processed the 5' RACE reads anew with MiXCR; each CDR3 protein has one entry. The data hold 80,000 to 90,000 distinct CDR3 sequences, with nearly 25% observed a single time. Input material: PBMCs or a T cell subset sorted from them (not recorded which). Receptor source: a man aged 18 to 35 who had mild COVID-19 (a few samples of this study predate the infection). Cell type and time point are not known. CDR3s include the opening cysteine and the closing phenylalanine or tryptophan. The order of the fields is V gene, D gene, clone size, CDR3 protein. D genes are given only for firm matches. For some rows the clone size is stated as once, few or many, or as a class when expanded; others skip it.

TRBV20-1 - many CSARGDPGVAKNIQYF
TRBV7-9 - few CASTKPGANVLTF
TRBV5-1 - - CASSLYMNTEAFF
TRBV27 - few CASSLGGAHSPLHF
TRBV29-1 - many CSVGRNTEAFF
TRBV27 - - CASSLFGANVLTF
TRBV6-6 - - CASSPNYGYTF
TRBV4-1 TRBD2 - CASSQLLAGGFTDTQYF
TRBV4-3 - - CASSQDFGSEQYF
TRBV7-9 - - CASSSTVGIHEAFF
TRBV30 - - CAWTDQYF
TRBV6-2/TRBV6-3 TRBD2 - CASRGLEWGTQYF
TRBV19 - few CASTGGEAFF
TRBV20-1 - - CSAQGPEGTEAFF
TRBV6-5 TRBD1 few CATADRRSGQPQHF
TRBV11-2 - once CASSLGRRGNRDTQYF
TRBV6-5 - - CASSYSRGLQETQYF
TRBV4-3 - - CASSPGSGPDTQYF
TRBV27 - - CASSETPNTGELFF
TRBV29-1 - few CSVGDSGNTIYF
TRBV7-9 - - CASSSPDQPQHF
TRBV4-3 - - CASSQDLWGTSYNEQFF
TRBV12-3/TRBV12-4 - few CASSPTSFPYGYTF
TRBV3-1 - few CASSQTGCCSYNSPLHF